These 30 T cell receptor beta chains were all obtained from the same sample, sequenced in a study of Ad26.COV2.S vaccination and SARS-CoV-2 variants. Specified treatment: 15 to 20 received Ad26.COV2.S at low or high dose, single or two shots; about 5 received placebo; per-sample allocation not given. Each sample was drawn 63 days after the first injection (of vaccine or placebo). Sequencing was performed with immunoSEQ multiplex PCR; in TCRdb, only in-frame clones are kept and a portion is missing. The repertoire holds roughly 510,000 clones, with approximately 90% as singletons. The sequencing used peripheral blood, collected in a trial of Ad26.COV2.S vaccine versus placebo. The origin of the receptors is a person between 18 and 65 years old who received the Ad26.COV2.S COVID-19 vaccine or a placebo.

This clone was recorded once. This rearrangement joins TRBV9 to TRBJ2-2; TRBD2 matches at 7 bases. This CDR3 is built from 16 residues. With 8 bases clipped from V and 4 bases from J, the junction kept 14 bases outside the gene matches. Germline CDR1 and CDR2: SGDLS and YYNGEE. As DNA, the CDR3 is TGTGCCAGGGGCGTTGAGGGGAGGGCCCCCACCGGGGAGCTGTTTTTT. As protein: CARGVEGRAPTGELFF.

CDR3 in amino acids: CASSDLGTGSLHEKLFF. The CDR3 nucleotides are TGTGCCAGCAGTGATTTGGGGACAGGATCATTGCATGAAAAACTGTTTTTT. The chain is built from TRBV2 and TRBJ1-4, with 8 positions matching TRBD1. The ends lost 3 bases at V and 6 bases at J; junction bases unmatched: 12. The CDR3 consists of 17 residues. CDR1 and CDR2 from the germline V gene are SNHLY and FYNNEI. Variable domain in full (rest from reference TRBV2 and TRBJ1-4): EPEVTQTPSHQVTQMGQEVILRCVPISNHLYFYWYRQILGQKVEFLVSFYNNEISEKSEIFDDQFSVERPDGSNFTLKIRSTKLEDSAMYFCASSDLGTGSLHEKLFFGSGTQLSVL.

DNA of the CDR3: TGTGCCACCAGCAGAGATTGGCCAAGCCTTTCGGGTCGGGATGAGCAGTTCTTC. Protein product: CATSRDWPSLSGRDEQFF. The chain joins TRBV15 to TRBJ2-1; no firm D call. Germline V lookup: CDR1 LNHNV, CDR2 YYDKDF (reference sequence). This CDR3 has 18 residues. Deletions cut 0 bases from V and 8 bases from J, with 23 bases between.

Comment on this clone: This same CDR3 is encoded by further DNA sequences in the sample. The CDR3 here is CATSDPSGTYNEQFF. The CDR3, as DNA: TGTGCCACCAGTGACCCAAGCGGGACCTACAATGAGCAGTTCTTC. The chain links TRBV24-1 to TRBJ2-1; 7 bases match TRBD2. CDR3 length equals 15 residues. V trimming: 4 bases; J trimming: 2 bases; junction bases outside the gene matches: 4. Germline V gene sequence: CDR1 KGHDR, CDR2 SFDVKD.

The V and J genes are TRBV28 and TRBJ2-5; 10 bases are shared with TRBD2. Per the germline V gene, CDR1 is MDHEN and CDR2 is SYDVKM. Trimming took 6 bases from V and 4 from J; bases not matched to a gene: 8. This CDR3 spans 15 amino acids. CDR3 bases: TGTGCCAGCAGCGAAGCGGGAGGGCCGCGAGAGACCCAGTACTTC. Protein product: CASSEAGGPRETQYF.

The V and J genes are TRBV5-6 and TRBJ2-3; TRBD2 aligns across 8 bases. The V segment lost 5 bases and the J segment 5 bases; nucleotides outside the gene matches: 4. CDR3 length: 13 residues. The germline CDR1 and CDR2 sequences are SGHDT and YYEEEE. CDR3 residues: CASSRREVDTQYF. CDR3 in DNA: TGTGCCAGCAGTCGGCGGGAGGTAGATACGCAGTATTTT. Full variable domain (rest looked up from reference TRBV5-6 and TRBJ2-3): DAGVTQSPTHLIKTRGQQVTLRCSPKSGHDTVSWYQQALGQGPQFIFQYYEEEERQRGNFPDRFSGHQFPNYSSELNVNALLLGDSALYLCASSRREVDTQYFGPGTRLTVL.

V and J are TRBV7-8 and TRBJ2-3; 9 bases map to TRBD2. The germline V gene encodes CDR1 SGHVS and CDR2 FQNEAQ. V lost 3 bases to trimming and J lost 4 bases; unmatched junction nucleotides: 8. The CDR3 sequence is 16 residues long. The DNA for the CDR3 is TGTGCCAGCAGCTTTGGGGCGGGAGGGCCGGCAGATACGCAGTATTTT. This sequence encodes CASSFGAGGPADTQYF.

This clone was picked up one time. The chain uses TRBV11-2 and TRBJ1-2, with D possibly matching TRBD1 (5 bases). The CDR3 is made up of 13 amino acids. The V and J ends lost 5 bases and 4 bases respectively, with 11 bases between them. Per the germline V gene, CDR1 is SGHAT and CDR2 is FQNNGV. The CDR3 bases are TGTGCCAGCAGCCCGAGGGGCGGCTATGGCTACACCTTC. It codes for CASSPRGGYGYTF.

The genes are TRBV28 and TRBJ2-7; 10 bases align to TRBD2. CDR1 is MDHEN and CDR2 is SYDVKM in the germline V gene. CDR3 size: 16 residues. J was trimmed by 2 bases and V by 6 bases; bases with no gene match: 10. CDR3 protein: CASRTLTSGWAYEQYF. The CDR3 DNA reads TGTGCCAGCAGGACATTGACTAGCGGGTGGGCCTACGAGCAGTACTTC.

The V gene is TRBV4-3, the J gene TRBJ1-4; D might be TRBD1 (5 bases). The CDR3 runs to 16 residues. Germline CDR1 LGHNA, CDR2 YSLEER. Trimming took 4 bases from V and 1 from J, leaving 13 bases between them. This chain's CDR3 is CASSPGRQGTNEKLFF. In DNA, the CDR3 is TGCGCCAGCAGCCCCGGACGCCAGGGAACTAATGAAAAACTGTTTTTT.

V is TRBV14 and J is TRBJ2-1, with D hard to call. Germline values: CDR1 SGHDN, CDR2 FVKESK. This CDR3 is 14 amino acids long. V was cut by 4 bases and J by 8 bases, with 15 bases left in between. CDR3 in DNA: TGTGCCAGCAGCCTTCTTAGTGGTTTTGATGAGCAGTTCTTC. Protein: CASSLLSGFDEQFF. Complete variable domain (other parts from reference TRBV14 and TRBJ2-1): EAGVTQFPSHSVIEKGQTVTLRCDPISGHDNLYWYRRVMGKEIKFLLHFVKESKQDESGMPNNRFLAERTGGTYSTLKVQPAELEDSGVYFCASSLLSGFDEQFFGPGTRLTVL.

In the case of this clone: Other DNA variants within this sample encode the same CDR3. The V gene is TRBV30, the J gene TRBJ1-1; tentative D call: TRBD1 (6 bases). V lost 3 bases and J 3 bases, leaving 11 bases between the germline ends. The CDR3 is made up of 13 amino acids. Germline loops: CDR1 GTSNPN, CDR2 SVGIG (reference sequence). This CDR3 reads CAWSLGGDTEAFF. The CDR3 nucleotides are TGTGCCTGGAGCCTGGGGGGCGACACTGAAGCTTTCTTT.

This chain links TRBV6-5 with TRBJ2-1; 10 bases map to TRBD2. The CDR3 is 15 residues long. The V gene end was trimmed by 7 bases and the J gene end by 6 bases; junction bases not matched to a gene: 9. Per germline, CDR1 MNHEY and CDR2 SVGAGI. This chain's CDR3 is CASISSGGGSNEQFF. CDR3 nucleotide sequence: TGTGCCAGCATCTCCAGCGGGGGGGGATCCAATGAGCAGTTCTTC.

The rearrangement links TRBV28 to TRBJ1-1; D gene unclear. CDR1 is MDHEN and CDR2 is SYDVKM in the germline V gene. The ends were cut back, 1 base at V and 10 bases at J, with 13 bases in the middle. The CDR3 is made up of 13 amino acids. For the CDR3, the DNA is TGTGCCAGCAGTTTATTAGGTCGGGTAAGAGCTTTCTTT. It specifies CASSLLGRVRAFF.

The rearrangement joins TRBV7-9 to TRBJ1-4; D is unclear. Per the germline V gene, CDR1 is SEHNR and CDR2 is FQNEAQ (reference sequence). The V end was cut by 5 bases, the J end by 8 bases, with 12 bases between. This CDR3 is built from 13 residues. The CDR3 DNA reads TGTGCCAGCAGCCCAGGTATCTGGGAAAAACTGTTTTTT. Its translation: CASSPGIWEKLFF.

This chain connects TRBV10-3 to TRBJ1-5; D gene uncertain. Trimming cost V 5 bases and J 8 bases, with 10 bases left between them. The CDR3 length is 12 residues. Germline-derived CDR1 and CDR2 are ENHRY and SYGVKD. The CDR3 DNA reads TGTGCCATCAGTAACGGACGCGAGCCCCAGCATTTT. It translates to CAISNGREPQHF.

CDR3 region: CASSERFPRGHHSRSGNTIYF. CDR3 DNA sequence: TGTGCCAGCAGTGAAAGGTTCCCAAGGGGCCATCATTCGCGGTCTGGAAACACCATATATTTT. V is TRBV2 and J is TRBJ1-3; tentative D call: TRBD1 (5 bases). V shed 2 bases and J shed 1 base, with 27 bases lying between them. This CDR3 has 21 residues. Germline V lookup: CDR1 SNHLY, CDR2 FYNNEI.

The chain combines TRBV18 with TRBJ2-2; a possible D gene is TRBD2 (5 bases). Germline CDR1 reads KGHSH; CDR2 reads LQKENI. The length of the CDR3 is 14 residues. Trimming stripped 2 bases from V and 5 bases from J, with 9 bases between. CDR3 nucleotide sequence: TGTGCCAGCTCACCATATCGGGAAACCGGGGAGCTGTTTTTT. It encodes CASSPYRETGELFF.

The CDR3 protein is CSARSADTQYF. CDR3 DNA sequence: TGCAGTGCTAGGTCGGCAGATACGCAGTATTTT. J is TRBJ2-3 and V is TRBV20-1, with no clear D. Looked up from germline, CDR1 is DFQATT and CDR2 is SNEGSKA (reference sequence). V gave up 3 bases and J gave up 4 bases, with 5 bases separating them. This CDR3 spans 11 amino acids.

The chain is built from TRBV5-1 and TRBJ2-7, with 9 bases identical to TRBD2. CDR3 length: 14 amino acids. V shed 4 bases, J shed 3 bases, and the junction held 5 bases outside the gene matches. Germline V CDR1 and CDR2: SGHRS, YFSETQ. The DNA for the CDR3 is TGCGCCAGCAGCCGAGATAGCGGGAGCTACGAGCAGTACTTC. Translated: CASSRDSGSYEQYF.

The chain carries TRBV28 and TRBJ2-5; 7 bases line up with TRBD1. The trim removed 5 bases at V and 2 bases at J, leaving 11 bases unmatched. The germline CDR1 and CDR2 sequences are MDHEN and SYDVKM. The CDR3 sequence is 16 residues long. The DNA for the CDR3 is TGTGCCAGCAGTCCGAGCCTTGGCAGGGGGCAAGAGACCCAGTACTTC. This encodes CASSPSLGRGQETQYF. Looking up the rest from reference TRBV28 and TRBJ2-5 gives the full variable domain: DVKVTQSSRYLVKRTGEKVFLECVQDMDHENMFWYRQDPGLGLRLIYFSYDVKMKEKGDIPEGYSVSREKKERFSLILESASTNQTSMYLCASSPSLGRGQETQYFGPGTRLLVL.

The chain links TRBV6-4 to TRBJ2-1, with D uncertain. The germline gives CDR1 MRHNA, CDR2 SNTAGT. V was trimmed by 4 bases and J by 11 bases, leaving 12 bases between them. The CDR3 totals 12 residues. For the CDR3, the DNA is TGTGCCAGCAGTGCCAGGCGAGAACAGCAGTTCTTC. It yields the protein CASSARREQQFF.

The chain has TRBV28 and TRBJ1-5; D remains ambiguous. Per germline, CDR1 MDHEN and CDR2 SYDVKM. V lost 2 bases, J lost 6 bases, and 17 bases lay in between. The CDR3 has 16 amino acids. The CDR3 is CASSLLPGLVGQPQHF. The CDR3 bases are TGTGCCAGCAGTTTACTCCCAGGCCTGGTAGGTCAGCCCCAGCATTTT. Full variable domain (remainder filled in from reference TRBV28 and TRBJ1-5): DVKVTQSSRYLVKRTGEKVFLECVQDMDHENMFWYRQDPGLGLRLIYFSYDVKMKEKGDIPEGYSVSREKKERFSLILESASTNQTSMYLCASSLLPGLVGQPQHFGDGTRLSIL.

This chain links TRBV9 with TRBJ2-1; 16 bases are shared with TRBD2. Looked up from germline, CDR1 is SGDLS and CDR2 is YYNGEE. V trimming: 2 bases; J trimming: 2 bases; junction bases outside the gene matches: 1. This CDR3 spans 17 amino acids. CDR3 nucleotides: TGTGCCAGCAGCGTGGGGACTAGCGGGAGGGCCTACAATGAGCAGTTCTTC. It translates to CASSVGTSGRAYNEQFF.

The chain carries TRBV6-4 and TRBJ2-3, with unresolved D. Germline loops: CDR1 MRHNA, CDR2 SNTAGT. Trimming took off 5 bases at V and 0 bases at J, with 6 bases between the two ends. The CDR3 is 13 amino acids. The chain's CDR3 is CASSTASTDTQYF. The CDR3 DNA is TGTGCCAGCAGTACAGCTAGCACAGATACGCAGTATTTT.

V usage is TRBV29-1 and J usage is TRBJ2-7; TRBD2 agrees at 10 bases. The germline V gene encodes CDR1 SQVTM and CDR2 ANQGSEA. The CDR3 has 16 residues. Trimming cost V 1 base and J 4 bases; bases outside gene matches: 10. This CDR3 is CSVEVTAGGGRYEQYF. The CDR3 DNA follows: TGCAGCGTTGAAGTCACAGCGGGAGGGGGCCGTTACGAGCAGTACTTC.

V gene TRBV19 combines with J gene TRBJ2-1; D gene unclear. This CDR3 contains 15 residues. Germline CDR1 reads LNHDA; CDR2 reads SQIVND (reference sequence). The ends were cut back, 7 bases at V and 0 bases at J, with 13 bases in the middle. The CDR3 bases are TGTGCCAGTACCGAACAACCAAGCTCCTACAATGAGCAGTTCTTC. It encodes CASTEQPSSYNEQFF.

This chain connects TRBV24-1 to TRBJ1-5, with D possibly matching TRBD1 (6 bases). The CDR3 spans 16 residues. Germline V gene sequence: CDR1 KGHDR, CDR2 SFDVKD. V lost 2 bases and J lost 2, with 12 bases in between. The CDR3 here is CATSDSRGIGNQPQHF. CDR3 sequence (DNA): TGTGCCACCAGTGATTCGAGGGGGATCGGCAATCAGCCCCAGCATTTT.

In DNA, the CDR3 is TGTGCCAGCAGTATCAGATACGCCGGGACTAGCGGGAGGGTGAGCTCCTACGAGCAGTACTTC. Amino acids: CASSIRYAGTSGRVSSYEQYF. This sequence joins TRBV27 and TRBJ2-7, with 16 bases that match TRBD2. The V segment lost 5 bases and the J segment 0 bases; nucleotides outside the gene matches: 16. The CDR3 runs to 21 residues. Germline CDR1 MNHEY, CDR2 SMNVEV (reference sequence).

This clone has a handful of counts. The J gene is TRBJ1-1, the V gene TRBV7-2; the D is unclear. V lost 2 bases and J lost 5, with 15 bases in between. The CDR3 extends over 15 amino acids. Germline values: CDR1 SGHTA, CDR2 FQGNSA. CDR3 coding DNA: TGTGCCAGCAGCTTAAGATTCGGTAGCAGGACTGAAGCTTTCTTT. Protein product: CASSLRFGSRTEAFF.